The 29 T cell receptor beta chains given below trace back to one sample, sequenced in a study of human T cells and chemical hapten exposure. TCRdb reprocessed the RACE reads via MiXCR and lists one record per CDR3 protein. The data show a few hundred thousand distinct CDR3 sequences, just under 6.5% seen once. Specified time point: patch test 2, 6 weeks after DPC sensitization. The treatment is: therapeutic diphenylcyclopropenone sensitization with weekly scalp DPC. The sequences come from whole blood, collected in connection with sensitization to the hapten diphenylcyclopropenone (DPC). All receptors derive from a woman younger than 35 with alopecia areata. Some clones in this sample may be carry-over from other donors' samples.

This clonotype has a count of ten or more. This sequence joins TRBV28 and TRBJ1-5, with 7 bases fitting TRBD1. CDR1 and CDR2 (germline): MDHEN, SYDVKM. V trimming: 6 bases; J trimming: 3 bases; junction bases outside the gene matches: 14. The CDR3 extends over 17 amino acids. The CDR3 DNA reads as TGTGCCAGCAGCCAAACCGGGGACAGCTTCGCCAATCAGCCCCAGCATTTT. Translating it yields CASSQTGDSFANQPQHF. Full variable domain (outside the CDR3, taken from reference TRBV28 and TRBJ1-5): DVKVTQSSRYLVKRTGEKVFLECVQDMDHENMFWYRQDPGLGLRLIYFSYDVKMKEKGDIPEGYSVSREKKERFSLILESASTNQTSMYLCASSQTGDSFANQPQHFGDGTRLSIL.

This clonotype was seen many times. This sequence joins TRBV4-3 and TRBJ1-6, with D hard to call. The germline V gene has CDR1 LGHNA and CDR2 YSLEER. V was pared by 3 bases and J by 7 bases, with 7 bases between. There are 13 residues in the CDR3. CDR3 loop: CASSHDNNSPLHF. For the CDR3, the DNA is TGCGCCAGCAGCCATGATAACAATTCACCCCTCCACTTT.

This clonotype was observed many times. The chain has TRBV3-1 and TRBJ2-7; 8 nucleotides line up with TRBD2. V was pared by 4 bases and J by 0 bases, with 8 bases of the junction left unmatched. This CDR3 is built from 16 residues. In germline, CDR1 is LGHDT, CDR2 YNNKEL (reference sequence). As DNA, the CDR3 is TGTGCCAGCAGCCCAGGTGGAGCGGGGGACTCCTACGAGCAGTACTTC. It translates to CASSPGGAGDSYEQYF.

The chain is built from TRBV20-1 and TRBJ1-6; a weak D match, TRBD1 (6 bases). This CDR3 region has 17 residues. V lost 0 bases and J lost 10, with 22 bases in between. Per the germline V gene, CDR1 is DFQATT and CDR2 is SNEGSKA (reference sequence). CDR3 residues: CSARDQGQGFQGSPLHF. CDR3 bases: TGCAGTGCTAGAGATCAGGGACAAGGCTTCCAAGGCTCACCCCTCCACTTT.

CDR3 DNA: TGTGCCAGCAGTGACTCCGGCAGGGGGCATGTAGATACGCAGTATTTT. It codes for CASSDSGRGHVDTQYF. This chain joins TRBV6-4 and TRBJ2-3, with 8 positions matching TRBD1. CDR1 is MRHNA, CDR2 SNTAGT, per germline. J gave up 5 bases and V 0 bases, and 7 bases lay outside the gene matches. The CDR3 spans 16 residues.

This clonotype was counted a few times. The chain combines TRBV27 with TRBJ1-1; D uncertain. Trimming cost V 6 bases and J 5 bases, with 16 bases left between them. The CDR3 has 14 residues. Germline V gives CDR1 MNHEY, CDR2 SMNVEV (reference sequence). CDR3 DNA sequence: TGTGCCAGCAGCCGCGAGAGAGGGAATACTGAAGCTTTCTTT. Amino acid sequence: CASSRERGNTEAFF.

This clonotype occurred a few times. The chain has TRBV6-5 and TRBJ2-3; D uncertain. The CDR3 length is 14 residues. In germline, CDR1 is MNHEY, CDR2 SVGAGI. V lost 0 bases and J lost 1, with 5 bases in between. The CDR3 DNA reads as TGTGCCAGCAGTTACTCCCTCGGCACAGATACGCAGTATTTT. Protein: CASSYSLGTDTQYF.

The chain has TRBV6-5 and TRBJ1-1; D gene ambiguous. Trimming removed 0 bases at V and 6 bases at J, with 11 bases between. Germline lookup yields CDR1 MNHEY and CDR2 SVGAGI. This CDR3 has 14 residues. CDR3 in amino acids: CASSYSSRKAEAFF. DNA for the CDR3: TGTGCCAGCAGTTACTCGAGCAGGAAGGCTGAAGCTTTCTTT.

The rearrangement uses TRBV5-1 and TRBJ2-5, with TRBD2 identical over 12 bases. V shed 0 bases, J shed 7 bases, and the junction held 7 bases outside the gene matches. Germline V gene sequence: CDR1 SGHRS, CDR2 YFSETQ. The CDR3 extends over 16 amino acids. Written as DNA, the CDR3 is TGCGCCAGCAGCTTGGATCTAGCGGGGGGGCCGGGGACCCAGTACTTC. Protein: CASSLDLAGGPGTQYF.

The chain has TRBV7-9 and TRBJ2-3, with 8 bases identical to TRBD2. After removal of 4 bases from V and 4 bases from J, the junction contained 25 bases not matched to a gene. CDR3 length: 21 amino acids. Germline loops: CDR1 SEHNR, CDR2 FQNEAQ (reference sequence). CDR3 residues: CASSSPNTGGLGPSIADTQYF. CDR3 bases: TGTGCCAGCAGCTCTCCGAATACCGGGGGACTAGGACCGAGTATAGCAGATACGCAGTATTTT.

This clonotype came up a few times. The chain employs TRBV5-1 and TRBJ2-2, with D perhaps matching TRBD1 (5 bases). Trimming removed 0 bases at V and 5 bases at J, with 14 bases between. The CDR3 is 16 residues long. Germline V gives CDR1 SGHRS, CDR2 YFSETQ. The CDR3, as DNA: TGCGCCAGCAGCTTGGCCTGGCAGGGCCTGACCGGGGAGCTGTTTTTT. Translated, it gives CASSLAWQGLTGELFF.

The table lists this clonotype with a few counts. The V and J genes are TRBV11-1 and TRBJ1-1; no definite D call. The CDR3 covers 14 residues. Looked up from germline, CDR1 is SGHAT and CDR2 is FQDESV (reference sequence). Between the trimmed V and J ends, which lost 5 bases and 5 bases, there was a span of 15 bases. The CDR3, as DNA: TGTGCCAGCAGCCCCACCCGGACGGGGACTGAAGCTTTCTTT. Protein sequence: CASSPTRTGTEAFF.

This clonotype was found a few times. The V gene is TRBV28, the J gene TRBJ1-5; possibly TRBD1 for D (5 bases). Deletions cut 5 bases from V and 9 bases from J, with 14 bases between. This CDR3 spans 13 amino acids. Germline assignment: CDR1 MDHEN and CDR2 SYDVKM. The CDR3 DNA follows: TGTGCCAGCAGTCCCGACAGCACAGCGCCCCAGCATTTT. This encodes CASSPDSTAPQHF.

This clonotype was counted ten times or more. V gene TRBV27 combines with J gene TRBJ1-5; D gene ambiguous. CDR1 is MNHEY and CDR2 is SMNVEV in the germline V gene (reference sequence). The CDR3 has 14 amino acids. V dropped 8 bases and J dropped 3 bases, with 14 bases sitting between them. The CDR3 here is CASGRTGSNQPQHF. CDR3 coding DNA: TGTGCCAGCGGTCGGACCGGCTCCAATCAGCCCCAGCATTTT.

This clonotype was seen only a few times. V is TRBV4-1 and J is TRBJ2-2, with TRBD2 matching over 9 bases. In germline, CDR1 is MGHRA, CDR2 YSYEKL. The CDR3 covers 15 residues. Trimming at V came to 1 base and at J to 7 bases, leaving 4 bases not matched to a gene. The CDR3 loop reads CASSQGAGGVGELFF. The CDR3 coding sequence is TGCGCCAGCAGCCAAGGAGCGGGGGGCGTCGGGGAGCTGTTTTTT.

The CDR3 region has the DNA TGTGCCAGCAGTTTAGAGAGGGGGACCTACGAGCAGTACTTC. Translation: CASSLERGTYEQYF. This chain joins TRBV27 and TRBJ2-7; D might be TRBD1 (6 bases). Germline CDR1 MNHEY, CDR2 SMNVEV (reference sequence). The CDR3 is 14 residues long. V lost 2 bases and J 2 bases, leaving 10 bases between the germline ends.

The chain recombines TRBV3-1 with TRBJ1-5; 7 nucleotides align to TRBD1. V was clipped by 0 bases and J by 3 bases; unmatched bases: 2. CDR1 LGHDT and CDR2 YNNKEL come from the germline V gene (reference sequence). The CDR3 length is 15 residues. The CDR3 spells CASSQDRGNNQPQHF. CDR3 coding DNA: TGTGCCAGCAGCCAAGACAGGGGGAACAATCAGCCCCAGCATTTT.

There are a few counts of this clonotype. This rearrangement joins TRBV5-6 to TRBJ2-7; possibly TRBD1 for D (6 bases). V was trimmed by 4 bases and J by 4 bases, leaving 21 bases between them. Germline values: CDR1 SGHDT, CDR2 YYEEEE. There are 16 residues in the CDR3. In DNA, the CDR3 is TGTGCCAGCAGCGGGGAACGATCAGGGGCCGGGTACGAGCAGTACTTC. Protein product: CASSGERSGAGYEQYF.

This clonotype was recorded many times. V usage is TRBV27 and J usage is TRBJ1-1; D remains unclear. Looked up from germline, CDR1 is MNHEY and CDR2 is SMNVEV (reference sequence). Trimming pared 5 bases from V and 1 base from J, leaving 20 bases between. This CDR3 spans 17 amino acids. The CDR3 spells CASSPGRVLRENTEAFF. CDR3 nucleotide sequence: TGTGCCAGCAGTCCCGGGAGGGTCCTCCGGGAGAACACTGAAGCTTTCTTT.

V is TRBV27 and J is TRBJ2-5, with 12 bases fitting TRBD2. The CDR3 runs 13 residues. V lost 6 bases to trimming and J lost 5 bases; unmatched junction nucleotides: 1. Germline lookup yields CDR1 MNHEY and CDR2 SMNVEV (reference sequence). The CDR3 protein is CASRGTSGETQYF. The CDR3 nucleotides read TGTGCCAGCAGGGGGACTAGCGGGGAGACCCAGTACTTC.

J is TRBJ2-1 and V is TRBV20-1, with 10 bases fitting TRBD2. V shed 0 bases, J shed 8 bases, and the junction held 10 bases outside the gene matches. This CDR3 has 16 residues. CDR1 and CDR2 (germline): DFQATT, SNEGSKA (reference sequence). This CDR3 reads CSARDVAGGRGYEQFF. The CDR3 DNA is TGCAGTGCTAGAGATGTAGCGGGGGGCCGAGGATATGAGCAGTTCTTC.

This clonotype was observed many times. The gene calls are TRBV19 and TRBJ1-2; D gene uncertain. Per germline, CDR1 LNHDA and CDR2 SQIVND (reference sequence). V gave up 7 bases and J gave up 2 bases, with 17 bases separating them. The CDR3 totals 15 residues. CDR3 sequence: CASIDLDRPNYGYTF. CDR3 nucleotide sequence: TGTGCCAGTATCGATCTAGACCGACCAAACTATGGCTACACCTTC.

This clonotype was seen repeatedly, ten times or more. V is TRBV6-1 and J is TRBJ2-3; possible D gene TRBD1, 5 bases. The germline CDR1 and CDR2 sequences are MNHNS and SASEGT. The V and J ends lost 4 bases and 0 bases respectively, with 8 bases between them. The CDR3 loop spans 14 amino acids. The CDR3: CASSGQSSTDTQYF. For the CDR3, the DNA is TGTGCCAGCAGTGGACAGTCTAGCACAGATACGCAGTATTTT.

This clonotype was recorded many times. The rearrangement joins TRBV2 to TRBJ1-2; 11 positions agree with TRBD1. From germline, CDR1 is SNHLY and CDR2 FYNNEI. V shed 11 bases and J 0 bases; nucleotides not matched to a gene: 8. The CDR3 length is 15 residues. In nucleotides, the CDR3 is TGTGCCTCCCGGGACAGGGGGATTGCTAACTATGGCTACACCTTC. Translated: CASRDRGIANYGYTF.

This sequence joins TRBV20-1 and TRBJ2-3; TRBD2 agrees at 12 bases. The CDR3 loop spans 15 amino acids. Germline assignment: CDR1 DFQATT and CDR2 SNEGSKA (reference sequence). Trimming removed 0 bases from V and 6 bases from J; junction bases left unmatched: 4. CDR3 sequence reads: CSARDPTSGGDTQYF. For the CDR3, the DNA is TGCAGTGCTAGAGATCCGACTAGCGGGGGTGATACGCAGTATTTT.

There are a few counts of this clonotype. The chain joins TRBV6-6 to TRBJ1-4, with 9 nucleotides matching TRBD1. CDR3 length: 15 amino acids. V lost 5 bases to trimming and J lost 7 bases; unmatched junction nucleotides: 8. Per the germline V gene, CDR1 is MNHNY and CDR2 is SVGAGI (reference sequence). CDR3 residues: CASSAPGQGREKLFF. CDR3 coding DNA: TGTGCCAGCAGTGCGCCGGGACAGGGTCGTGAAAAACTGTTTTTT.

This clonotype was detected many times. The chain is built from TRBV3-1 and TRBJ1-5, with D possibly matching TRBD1 (5 bases). CDR3 length: 16 residues. Trimming stripped 1 base from V and 1 base from J, with 11 bases between. Per germline, CDR1 LGHDT and CDR2 YNNKEL (reference sequence). The CDR3: CASSQGVGDSNQPQHF. CDR3 coding DNA: TGTGCCAGCAGCCAAGGCGTGGGGGACAGCAATCAGCCCCAGCATTTT.

This clonotype occurred a few times. The rearrangement links TRBV6-5 to TRBJ2-5; 7 bases agree with TRBD1. The germline gives CDR1 MNHEY, CDR2 SVGAGI. The CDR3 is 14 residues long. J was trimmed by 4 bases and V by 2 bases; bases with no gene match: 4. CDR3 protein: CASSYEGARETQYF. The DNA for the CDR3 is TGTGCCAGCAGTTACGAGGGGGCCCGAGAGACCCAGTACTTC.

This clonotype was seen more than once but under ten times. This chain joins TRBV2 and TRBJ1-2, with a weak D call TRBD1 (5 bases). V dropped 7 bases and J dropped 2 bases, with 17 bases sitting between them. The CDR3 is 15 amino acids. CDR1 SNHLY and CDR2 FYNNEI come from the germline V gene. CDR3 sequence reads: CASKDTLRTNYGYTF. For the CDR3, the DNA is TGTGCCAGCAAGGACACCCTGCGAACCAACTATGGCTACACCTTC.